These 4 T cell receptor beta chains came from one sample sequenced in a study of T cell changes during pregnancy in multiple sclerosis. Here immunoSEQ multiplex PCR was the method, and the copy in TCRdb shows in-frame clones only, minus some. This sample has just over 35,000 clones, with about 92% found just once. Sequencing used CD4+ T cells from peripheral blood mononuclear cells, obtained in the first trimester of pregnancy. Receptor source: a female donor with multiple sclerosis, enrolled in a pregnancy study.

This clone was picked up one time. CDR3 protein: CASSPIQTGDGYTF. CDR3 DNA sequence: TGTGCCAGTAGTCCCATCCAGACAGGGGATGGCTACACCTTC. The rearrangement joins TRBV19 to TRBJ1-2, with 8 bases matching TRBD1. This CDR3 spans 14 amino acids. The V and J ends lost 5 bases and 6 bases, in that order; junction bases with no gene match: 8. The germline V gene has CDR1 LNHDA and CDR2 SQIVND (reference sequence).

V is TRBV19 and J is TRBJ1-5; 8 positions match TRBD1. CDR3 size: 17 residues. In germline, CDR1 is LNHDA, CDR2 SQIVND (reference sequence). V shed 5 bases and J 4 bases; nucleotides not matched to a gene: 13. The CDR3 region has the DNA TGTGCCAGTAGTGTCGGCAGGGGGCAATTGGGGAATCAGCCCCAGCATTTT. Protein: CASSVGRGQLGNQPQHF.

This chain uses TRBV19 with TRBJ1-2; tentatively, D is TRBD1 (6 bases). CDR3 length equals 16 residues. Trimming pared 7 bases from V and 6 bases from J, leaving 24 bases between. Germline V gene lookup returns CDR1 LNHDA and CDR2 SQIVND (reference sequence). The CDR3 DNA reads TGTGCCAGTATCCCCGGGGGGCCGGGAAATATTAATGGCTACACCTTC. Protein product: CASIPGGPGNINGYTF.

As DNA, the CDR3 is TGTGCCATCAGTGAGTCAGGGAGTCAGCCCCAGCATTTT. Its protein product is CAISESGSQPQHF. The chain couples TRBV10-3 to TRBJ1-5, with D unresolved. Trimming pared 0 bases from V and 6 bases from J, leaving 6 bases between. CDR1 is ENHRY, CDR2 SYGVKD, per germline. The length of the CDR3 is 13 residues.